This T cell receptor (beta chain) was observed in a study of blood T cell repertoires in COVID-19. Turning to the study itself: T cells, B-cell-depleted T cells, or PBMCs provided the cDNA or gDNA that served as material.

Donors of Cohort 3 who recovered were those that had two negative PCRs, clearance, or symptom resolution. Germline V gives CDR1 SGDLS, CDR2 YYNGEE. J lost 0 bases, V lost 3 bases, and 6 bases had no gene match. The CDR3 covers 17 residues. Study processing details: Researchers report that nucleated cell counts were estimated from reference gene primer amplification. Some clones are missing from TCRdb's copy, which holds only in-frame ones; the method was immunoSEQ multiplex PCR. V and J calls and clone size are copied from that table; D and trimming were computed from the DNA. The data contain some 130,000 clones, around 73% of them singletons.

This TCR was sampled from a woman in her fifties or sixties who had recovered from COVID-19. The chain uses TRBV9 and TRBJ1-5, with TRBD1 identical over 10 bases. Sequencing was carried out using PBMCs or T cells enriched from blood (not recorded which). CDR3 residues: CASSATGGEGSNQPQHF. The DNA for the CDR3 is TGTGCCAGCAGCGCGACAGGGGGCGAGGGTAGCAATCAGCCCCAGCATTTT.